This T cell receptor (beta chain) originates from a study of T cells after yellow fever vaccination. Regarding the study as a whole: Most primary-vaccination clones recurred post-booster (about 96% CD4, around 86% CD8). Relatively few clonotypes were ones that appeared in both CD4 and CD8 compartments. Weaker, the secondary response peaked sooner, at day 5 versus 15.

5'RACE template switching added a universal primer site and UMIs to TCR cDNA. Each CDR3 protein is one row after TCRdb ran MiXCR on the 5' RACE reads. The sample lists about 300,000 distinct CDR3 sequences, about 4% occurring once. Germline V gene data show CDR1 as DFQATT and CDR2 as SNEGSKA (reference sequence). The CDR3 is 13 amino acids. Trimming removed 5 bases at V and 2 bases at J, with 13 bases between. Notes on this clonotype: Antigen specificity is unknown.

This sequence was found in a man between 18 and 29 years old who received the YFV17D yellow fever vaccine. This chain uses TRBV20-1 with TRBJ2-7; either TRBD1 or TRBD2 may supply D (5 bases each). The source was PBMCs, collected 5 days after the yellow fever booster vaccination. CDR3 sequence (DNA): TGCAGTGCTCGGAGGTGGGGCACCTACGAGCAGTACGTC. Its translation: CSARRWGTYEQYV.